These 27 T cell receptor beta chains were all obtained from the same sample, sequenced in a study of T cell repertoires in cytomegalovirus infection. Each CDR3 protein is one row after TCRdb ran MiXCR on the reads. The top ten hold around an eighth of the sample, which has about 920,000 distinct CDR3 sequences, approximately 32% seen once. These receptors' targets are unknown. This sample comprised cultured CD8+ T cells from PBMCs, obtained from culture after CMV antigen stimulation. The receptors were sampled from a human donor in good health (CMV status not recorded). Some clones in this sample may be carry-over from other donors' samples.

This clonotype was detected only a few times. The chain links TRBV7-9 to TRBJ2-7; D is perhaps TRBD1 (6 bases). V lost 4 bases, J lost 6 bases, and 10 bases lay in between. Germline CDR1 is SEHNR and CDR2 is FQNEAQ (reference sequence). The CDR3 is 12 amino acids. In nucleotides, the CDR3 is TGTGCCAGCAGCTCTTACAGGGCCGAGCAGTACTTC. It specifies CASSSYRAEQYF. Full variable domain (remainder filled in from reference TRBV7-9 and TRBJ2-7): DTGVSQNPRHKITKRGQNVTFRCDPISEHNRLYWYRQTLGQGPEFLTYFQNEAQLEKSRLLSDRFSAERPKGSFSTLEIQRTEQGDSAMYLCASSSYRAEQYFGPGTRLTVT.

This chain uses TRBV27 with TRBJ1-5, with unresolved D. CDR3 length equals 15 residues. V was shortened by 5 bases and J by 0 bases, with 11 bases between the two germline ends. The V gene's germline CDR1 is MNHEY and CDR2 SMNVEV (reference sequence). Here the CDR3 reads CASSILSDSNQPQHF. CDR3 coding DNA: TGTGCCAGCAGTATACTCAGCGATAGCAATCAGCCCCAGCATTTT.

This clonotype was seen ten or more times. The rearrangement uses TRBV4-1 and TRBJ2-3; 11 bases are shared with TRBD2. The CDR3 extends over 18 amino acids. V was clipped by 3 bases and J by 6 bases; unmatched bases: 14. Germline assignment: CDR1 MGHRA and CDR2 YSYEKL. CDR3 DNA: TGCGCCAGCAGCCAGTACCTAGCCATACTAGCGGGGGACGATACGCAGTATTTT. It specifies CASSQYLAILAGDDTQYF.

A few counts support this clonotype. The V and J genes are TRBV29-1 and TRBJ2-4; D gene unclear. Trimming cost V 6 bases and J 8 bases, with 17 bases left between them. The CDR3 has 13 residues. Per germline, CDR1 SQVTM and CDR2 ANQGSEA. The CDR3 protein is CSVKDGLGDIQYF. CDR3 DNA: TGCAGCGTCAAGGACGGCCTTGGGGACATTCAGTACTTC.

This clonotype was counted at least ten times. V and J are TRBV7-6 and TRBJ2-7, with D perhaps TRBD2 (7 bases). Per germline, CDR1 SGHVS and CDR2 FNYEAQ. The CDR3 has 16 amino acids. Between the trimmed V and J ends, which lost 8 bases and 4 bases, there was a span of 24 bases. CDR3 amino acids: CASSRGVGGEGYEQYF. CDR3 nucleotides: TGTGCCAGCTCTCGGGGGGTAGGGGGTGAGGGGTACGAGCAGTACTTC.

This clonotype was seen only a few times. The chain joins TRBV2 to TRBJ2-2, with 11 bases matching TRBD1. The junction had 19 bases not matched to a gene; V was cut back by 7 bases and J by 9 bases. This CDR3 contains 18 residues. From germline, CDR1 is SNHLY and CDR2 FYNNEI. The CDR3 DNA sequence: TGTGCCAGCAACTGGGACAGGGGGTTCTCGGGAAGGGCTCGGGAGCTGTTTTTT. Translated, it gives CASNWDRGFSGRARELFF. Full variable domain (missing parts from reference TRBV2 and TRBJ2-2): EPEVTQTPSHQVTQMGQEVILRCVPISNHLYFYWYRQILGQKVEFLVSFYNNEISEKSEIFDDQFSVERPDGSNFTLKIRSTKLEDSAMYFCASNWDRGFSGRARELFFGEGSRLTVL.

This clonotype was detected only a few times. V usage is TRBV6-5 and J usage is TRBJ1-5; D is perhaps TRBD1 (5 bases). Germline V gene data show CDR1 as MNHEY and CDR2 as SVGAGI. The CDR3 has 16 amino acids. V was clipped by 2 bases and J by 2 bases, with 13 bases between them. CDR3 nucleotide sequence: TGTGCCAGCAGTTACCCTGGCGGGGGGTGCAATCAGCCCCAGCATTTT. Residues: CASSYPGGGCNQPQHF.

This clonotype showed up many times. The chain couples TRBV10-3 to TRBJ1-1; no clear D. In germline, CDR1 is ENHRY, CDR2 SYGVKD. The CDR3 covers 13 residues. The ends were cut back, 1 base at V and 4 bases at J, with 7 bases in the middle. The CDR3 loop reads CAISELSGTEAFF. As DNA, the CDR3 is TGTGCCATCAGTGAGTTGTCCGGCACTGAAGCTTTCTTT.

The chain carries TRBV24-1 and TRBJ2-1; D perhaps matches TRBD1 (6 bases). CDR1 and CDR2 (germline): KGHDR, SFDVKD. V lost 5 bases and J 5 bases, leaving 15 bases between the germline ends. The CDR3 is made up of 15 amino acids. The CDR3 loop is CATSAGRGWDNEQFF. DNA of the CDR3: TGTGCCACCAGTGCGGGCAGGGGTTGGGACAATGAGCAGTTCTTC.

This chain connects TRBV5-6 to TRBJ1-5; 8 nucleotides line up with TRBD1. Germline CDR1 is SGHDT and CDR2 is YYEEEE. CDR3 size: 16 residues. With 7 bases clipped from V and 6 bases from J, the junction kept 15 bases outside the gene matches. The CDR3 loop is CASSHAQTGEGQPQHF. CDR3 nucleotide sequence: TGTGCCAGCTCTCATGCTCAGACAGGGGAAGGTCAGCCCCAGCATTTT. Complete variable domain (other parts from reference TRBV5-6 and TRBJ1-5): DAGVTQSPTHLIKTRGQQVTLRCSPKSGHDTVSWYQQALGQGPQFIFQYYEEEERQRGNFPDRFSGHQFPNYSSELNVNALLLGDSALYLCASSHAQTGEGQPQHFGDGTRLSIL.

The V call is TRBV6-2 or TRBV6-3, the J call TRBJ2-1; D unclear. CDR3 size: 16 residues. Germline lookup yields CDR1 MNHEY and CDR2 SVGEGT. Between the trimmed V and J ends, which lost 0 bases and 2 bases, there was a span of 11 bases. CDR3 coding DNA: TGTGCCAGCAGTTACTCGAAAGGAGTTCCCTACAATGAGCAGTTCTTC. Its translation: CASSYSKGVPYNEQFF.

This chain links TRBV27 with TRBJ1-2; a possible D gene is TRBD1 (6 bases). CDR3 length equals 15 residues. Germline V lookup: CDR1 MNHEY, CDR2 SMNVEV (reference sequence). The germline V and J ends were trimmed by 3 bases and 4 bases, with 15 bases remaining between them. This CDR3 is CASSFGSGATYGYTF. In DNA form, the CDR3 reads TGTGCCAGCAGTTTTGGGTCAGGGGCGACCTATGGCTACACCTTC.

This clonotype has just a few counts. The chain links TRBV12-5 to TRBJ2-1; 8 bases agree with TRBD2. The CDR3 sequence is 13 residues long. V lost 5 bases to trimming and J lost 15 bases; unmatched junction nucleotides: 12. Germline assignment: CDR1 LGHNT and CDR2 FRNRAP. CDR3 sequence reads: CASGSPGTRNWFF. For the CDR3, the DNA is TGTGCTAGTGGTAGCCCCGGGACTAGAAATTGGTTCTTC.

This clonotype was picked up a small number of times. The chain employs TRBV9 and TRBJ2-3, with D uncertain. Germline CDR1 and CDR2: SGDLS and YYNGEE. This CDR3 contains 13 residues. Deletions cut 1 base from V and 4 bases from J, with 7 bases between. DNA for the CDR3: TGTGCCAGCAGCGTAATTGGGGCAGATACGCAGTATTTT. Translating gives CASSVIGADTQYF.

The CDR3 region has the DNA TGTGCCAGCAGTGACATACGGAGGCCTAATGAAAAACTGTTTTTT. Protein: CASSDIRRPNEKLFF. This rearrangement joins TRBV25-1 to TRBJ1-4; no definite D call. The germline V and J ends were trimmed by 3 bases and 3 bases, with 11 bases remaining between them. This CDR3 region has 15 residues. CDR1 and CDR2 from the germline V gene are MGHDK and SYGVNS.

This clonotype was detected a few times. V and J are TRBV6-2 or TRBV6-3 and TRBJ2-7, with a possible D match to TRBD2 (5 bases). The V end lost 8 bases, the J end lost 4 bases, and 24 bases lay between the germline ends. The CDR3 totals 16 residues. In germline, CDR1 is MNHEY, CDR2 SVGEGT. The CDR3 DNA sequence: TGTGCCAGCGCCGTCACCCCAACTAGTCAGGCTTACGAGCAGTACTTC. As protein: CASAVTPTSQAYEQYF.

The CDR3 DNA sequence: TGTGCCAGCAGCTTATCGATAGGGCTAGCGAGGCATGAGCAGTTCTTC. Its protein product is CASSLSIGLARHEQFF. The chain employs TRBV7-6 and TRBJ2-1; tentatively, D is TRBD2 (6 bases). The CDR3 sequence is 16 residues long. The V gene's germline CDR1 is SGHVS and CDR2 FNYEAQ. V was clipped by 2 bases and J by 8 bases, with 19 bases between them.

This clonotype was counted a single time. This sequence joins TRBV5-1 and TRBJ2-1; TRBD1 matches 8 bases. Trimming cost V 4 bases and J 8 bases; bases outside gene matches: 14. Germline CDR1 is SGHRS and CDR2 is YFSETQ. The CDR3 totals 16 residues. In nucleotides, the CDR3 is TGCGCCAGCAGCCCCGGACAGGGTTATGGATGGGATGAGCAGTTCTTC. Translated, it gives CASSPGQGYGWDEQFF.

This chain links TRBV27 with TRBJ2-7; maybe TRBD2 (5 bases). The CDR3 is made up of 11 amino acids. V was clipped by 8 bases and J by 0 bases, with 5 bases between them. Germline V CDR1 and CDR2: MNHEY, SMNVEV (reference sequence). CDR3 nucleotide sequence: TGTGCCAGCGGGAGCTCCTACGAGCAGTACGTC. Translation gives CASGSSYEQYV.

The chain employs TRBV7-3 and TRBJ2-1, with 7 bases identical to TRBD2. This CDR3 region has 17 residues. Germline V CDR1 and CDR2: SGHTA, FQGTGA. V lost 5 bases to trimming and J lost 7 bases; unmatched junction nucleotides: 17. In nucleotides, the CDR3 is TGTGCCAGCAGCCCACTGGGGGGGAGCGGACCGGGGAATGAGCAGTTCTTC. Protein product: CASSPLGGSGPGNEQFF.

The genes are TRBV6-2 or TRBV6-3 and TRBJ2-5, with unresolved D. V gave up 6 bases and J gave up 9 bases, with 14 bases separating them. CDR3 length equals 12 residues. In germline, CDR1 is MNHEY, CDR2 SVGEGT. CDR3 region: CASRASRAAQYF. Here the CDR3 DNA reads TGTGCCAGCAGGGCTAGTAGGGCAGCCCAGTACTTC.

This clonotype appeared a few times. This chain joins TRBV25-1 and TRBJ2-1, with a weak D call TRBD1 (6 bases). Germline lookup yields CDR1 MGHDK and CDR2 SYGVNS. The CDR3 totals 14 residues. V gave up 4 bases and J gave up 6 bases, with 13 bases separating them. The chain's CDR3 is CASSAAGTLNEQFF. In DNA, the CDR3 is TGTGCCAGCAGTGCAGCCGGGACACTCAATGAGCAGTTCTTC.

The genes are TRBV29-1 and TRBJ1-2, with D possibly TRBD1 on 5 matching bases. Germline lookup yields CDR1 SQVTM and CDR2 ANQGSEA. This CDR3 is 12 amino acids long. V gave up 5 bases and J gave up 8 bases, with 15 bases separating them. The CDR3 DNA reads as TGCAGCGTTCCCGGGAGAGAGGGGGGCTACACCTTC. It specifies CSVPGREGGYTF.

This clonotype was seen only a few times. The rearrangement joins TRBV27 to TRBJ1-4; perhaps TRBD1 as D (6 bases). CDR1 and CDR2 from the germline V gene are MNHEY and SMNVEV (reference sequence). The CDR3 spans 14 residues. Trimming took 5 bases from V and 1 from J, leaving 8 bases between them. CDR3 sequence: CASSTGITNEKLFF. The CDR3 DNA sequence: TGTGCCAGCAGTACAGGGATAACTAATGAAAAACTGTTTTTT.

This chain links TRBV3-1 with TRBJ1-2; 8 bases agree with TRBD1. CDR3 length equals 15 residues. Germline V gives CDR1 LGHDT, CDR2 YNNKEL (reference sequence). J gave up 1 base and V 4 bases, and 5 bases lay outside the gene matches. CDR3 bases: TGTGCCAGCAGCCCAAGGACAGGGAGTAACTATGGCTACACCTTC. Its translation is CASSPRTGSNYGYTF.

The table lists this clonotype with many counts. Here the CDR3 reads CASSRTGEGQPQHF. The CDR3 region has the DNA TGTGCCAGCAGTCGGACAGGGGAAGGTCAGCCCCAGCATTTT. This sequence joins TRBV7-9 and TRBJ1-5; 9 bases line up with TRBD1. CDR3 length: 14 residues. CDR1 and CDR2 from the germline V gene are SEHNR and FQNEAQ (reference sequence). V lost 6 bases and J lost 6; bases outside the gene matches: 6.

The rearrangement joins TRBV6-1 to TRBJ2-7; the D is unclear. The germline V and J ends were trimmed by 5 bases and 0 bases, with 14 bases remaining between them. The CDR3 has 15 amino acids. Germline CDR1 reads MNHNS; CDR2 reads SASEGT. The CDR3 region is CASSPETSSSYEQYF. For the CDR3, the DNA is TGTGCCAGCAGTCCCGAGACATCGAGCTCCTACGAGCAGTACTTC.